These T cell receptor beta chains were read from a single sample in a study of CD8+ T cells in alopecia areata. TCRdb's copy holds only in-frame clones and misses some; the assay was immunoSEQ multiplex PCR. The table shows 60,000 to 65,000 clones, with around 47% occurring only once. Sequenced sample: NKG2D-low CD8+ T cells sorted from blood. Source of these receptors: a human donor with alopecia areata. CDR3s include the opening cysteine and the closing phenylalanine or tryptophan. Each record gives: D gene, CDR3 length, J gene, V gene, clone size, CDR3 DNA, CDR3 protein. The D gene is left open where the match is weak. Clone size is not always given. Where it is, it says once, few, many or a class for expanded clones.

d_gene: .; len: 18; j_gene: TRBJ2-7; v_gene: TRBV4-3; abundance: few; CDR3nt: TGCGCCAGCAGCCAAGCCTCCCTAGGGGGGAGTACTGGCTACGAGCAGTACTTC; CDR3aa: CASSQASLGGSTGYEQYF
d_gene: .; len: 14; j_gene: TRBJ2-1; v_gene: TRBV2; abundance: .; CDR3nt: TGTGCCACCTTTGGCGGGCCGACCTACAATGAGCAGTTCTTC; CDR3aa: CATFGGPTYNEQFF
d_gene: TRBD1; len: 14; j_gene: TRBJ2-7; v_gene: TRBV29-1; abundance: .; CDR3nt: TGCAGCGTTCACATCGGGACAGGGGGCCCCGAGCAGTACTTC; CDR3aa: CSVHIGTGGPEQYF
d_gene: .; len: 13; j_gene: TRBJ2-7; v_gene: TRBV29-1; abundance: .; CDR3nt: TGCAGCGTTCGGGACGGGAGCTCCTACGAGCAGTACTTC; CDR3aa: CSVRDGSSYEQYF
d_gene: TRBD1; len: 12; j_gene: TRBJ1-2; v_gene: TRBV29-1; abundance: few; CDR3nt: TGCAGCTCCCGGACAGGGGGCGGCGGCTACACCTTC; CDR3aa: CSSRTGGGGYTF
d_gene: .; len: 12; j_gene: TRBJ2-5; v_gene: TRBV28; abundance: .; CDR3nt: TGTGCCAGCAGTTACCGCCGAGAGACCCAGTACTTC; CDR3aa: CASSYRRETQYF
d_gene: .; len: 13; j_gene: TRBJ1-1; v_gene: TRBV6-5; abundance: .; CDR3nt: TGTGCCAGCAGTTACGGGTGGGACACTGAAGCTTTCTTT; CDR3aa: CASSYGWDTEAFF
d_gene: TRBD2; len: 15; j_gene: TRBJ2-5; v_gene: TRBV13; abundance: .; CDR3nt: TGTGCCAGCAGCGGCGGCGGGGGGCTGGGTGAGACCCAGTACTTC; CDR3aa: CASSGGGGLGETQYF
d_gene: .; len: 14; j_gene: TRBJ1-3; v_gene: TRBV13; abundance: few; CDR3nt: TGTGCCAGCATCCCACAGGGCGCCGGAAACACCATATATTTT; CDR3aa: CASIPQGAGNTIYF
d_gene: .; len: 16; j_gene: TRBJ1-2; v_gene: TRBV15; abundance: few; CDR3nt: TGTGCCACCAGCAGAGATAGACGCGACCGGTCCTATGGCTACACCTTC; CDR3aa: CATSRDRRDRSYGYTF
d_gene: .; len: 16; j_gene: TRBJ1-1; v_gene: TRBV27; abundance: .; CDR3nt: TGTGCCAGCAGCCCCCGCGGTCCGCGTATGGACACTGAAGCTTTCTTT; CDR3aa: CASSPRGPRMDTEAFF
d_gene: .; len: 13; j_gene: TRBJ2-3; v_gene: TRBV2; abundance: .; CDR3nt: TGTGCCAGCACGGACTTCCAGACAGATACGCAGTATTTT; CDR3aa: CASTDFQTDTQYF
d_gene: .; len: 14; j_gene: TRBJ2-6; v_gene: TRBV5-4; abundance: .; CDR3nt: TGTGCCAGCAGTTCCGGGTGGGGGTCCAACGTCCTGACTTTC; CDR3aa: CASSSGWGSNVLTF
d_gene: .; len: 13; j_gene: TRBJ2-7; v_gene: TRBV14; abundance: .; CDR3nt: TGTGCCAGCAGCCAATGTGAGAAATGCGAGCAGTACTTC; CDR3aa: CASSQCEKCEQYF
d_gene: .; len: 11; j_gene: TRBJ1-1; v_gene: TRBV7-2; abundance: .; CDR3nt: TGTGCCAGCAGCTCCCCCGCTGAAGCTTTCTTT; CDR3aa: CASSSPAEAFF
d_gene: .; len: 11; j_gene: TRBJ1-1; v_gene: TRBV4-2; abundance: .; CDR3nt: TGTGCCAGCAGCCAAGCAGGGTGGGCTTTCTTT; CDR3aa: CASSQAGWAFF
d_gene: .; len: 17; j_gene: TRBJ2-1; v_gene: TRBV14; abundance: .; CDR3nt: TGTGCCAGCAGCCAAGATCTCTATGGCCACAAAGACAATGAGCAGTTCTTC; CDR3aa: CASSQDLYGHKDNEQFF
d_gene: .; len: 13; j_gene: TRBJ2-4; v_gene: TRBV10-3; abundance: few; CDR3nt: TGTGCCATCAGTCTCGAAGGGAGGAACATTCAGTACTTC; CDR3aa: CAISLEGRNIQYF
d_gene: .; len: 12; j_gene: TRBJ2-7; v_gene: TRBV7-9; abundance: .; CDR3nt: TGTGCCAGCAGCTCCCCATCCTACGAGCAGTACTTC; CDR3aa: CASSSPSYEQYF
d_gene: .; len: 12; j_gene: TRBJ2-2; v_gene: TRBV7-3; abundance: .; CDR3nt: TGTGCCAGCAGCTCCCACCCCGGGGAGCTGTTTTTT; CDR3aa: CASSSHPGELFF
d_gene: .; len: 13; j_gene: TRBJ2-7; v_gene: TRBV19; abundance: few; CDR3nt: TGTGCCAGTAGTATAGGAGAGACCTACGAGCAGTACTTC; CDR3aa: CASSIGETYEQYF
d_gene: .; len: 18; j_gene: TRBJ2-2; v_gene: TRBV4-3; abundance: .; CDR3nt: TGCGCCAGCAGCCGAGCTCGGGGTCGAGTGGGCTTCGCCGGGGAGCTGTTTTTT; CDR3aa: CASSRARGRVGFAGELFF
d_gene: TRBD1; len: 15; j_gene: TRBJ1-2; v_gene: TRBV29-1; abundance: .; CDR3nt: TGCAGCGTTGAAAGTTGGGTCGACAGGGAGGGAGGCTACACCTTC; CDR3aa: CSVESWVDREGGYTF
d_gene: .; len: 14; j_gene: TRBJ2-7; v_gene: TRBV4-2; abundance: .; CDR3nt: TGTGCCAGCAGCCAAGATAACAGCGCCTACGAGCAGTACTTC; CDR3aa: CASSQDNSAYEQYF
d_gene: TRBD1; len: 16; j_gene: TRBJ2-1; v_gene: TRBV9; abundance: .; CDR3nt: TGTGCCAGCAGCGCCCCTCCGGGACAGGGGGCTAATGAGCAGTTCTTC; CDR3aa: CASSAPPGQGANEQFF
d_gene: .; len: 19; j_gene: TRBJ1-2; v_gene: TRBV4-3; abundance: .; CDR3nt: TGCGCCAGCAGCCAAATTGGGGTCGCACGCCGCGGAGGAAACTATGGCTACACCTTC; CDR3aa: CASSQIGVARRGGNYGYTF
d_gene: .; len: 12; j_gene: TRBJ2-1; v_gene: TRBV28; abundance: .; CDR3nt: TGTGCCAGCAGGGTCTCCTACAATGAGCAGTTCTTC; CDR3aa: CASRVSYNEQFF
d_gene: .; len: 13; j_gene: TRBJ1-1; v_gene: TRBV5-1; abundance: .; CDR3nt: TGCGCCAGCGTTTCACCGGAGAACACTGAAGCTTTCTTT; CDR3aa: CASVSPENTEAFF
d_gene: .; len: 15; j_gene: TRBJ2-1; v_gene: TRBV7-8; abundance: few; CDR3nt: TGTGCCAGCAGCTTAGCGGTGAGCTCCTACAATGAGCAGTTCTTC; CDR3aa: CASSLAVSSYNEQFF
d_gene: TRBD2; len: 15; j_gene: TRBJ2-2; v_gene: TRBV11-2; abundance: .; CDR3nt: TGTGCCAGCAGCTCTCGACTAGCGGGGTCCGGGGAGCTGTTTTTT; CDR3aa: CASSSRLAGSGELFF
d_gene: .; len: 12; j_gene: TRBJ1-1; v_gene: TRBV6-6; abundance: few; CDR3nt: TGTGCCAGCACTTTACAGGGAACTGAAGCTTTCTTT; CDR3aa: CASTLQGTEAFF
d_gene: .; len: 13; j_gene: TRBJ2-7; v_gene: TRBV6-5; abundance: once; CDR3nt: TGTGCCAGCAGTTACTCTGAGGCCGACGAGCAGTACTTC; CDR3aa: CASSYSEADEQYF
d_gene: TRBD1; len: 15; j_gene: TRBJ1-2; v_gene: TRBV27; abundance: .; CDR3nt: TGTGCCAGCAGCTATGCACAGGGGGCGAACTATGGCTACACCTTC; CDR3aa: CASSYAQGANYGYTF
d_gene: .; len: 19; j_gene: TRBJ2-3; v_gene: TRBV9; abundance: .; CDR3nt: TGTGCCAGCAGCGTAGACCCCCTAACAGGCCCTTCAGGCACAGATACGCAGTATTTT; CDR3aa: CASSVDPLTGPSGTDTQYF
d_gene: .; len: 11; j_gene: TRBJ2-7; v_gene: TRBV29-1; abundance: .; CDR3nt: TGCAGCGTTCGGGAGCAAGGGGAGCAGTACTTC; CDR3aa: CSVREQGEQYF
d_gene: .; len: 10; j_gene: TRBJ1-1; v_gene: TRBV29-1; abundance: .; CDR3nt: TGCAGCGCGAGGGACCCTGAAGCTTTCTTT; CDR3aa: CSARDPEAFF
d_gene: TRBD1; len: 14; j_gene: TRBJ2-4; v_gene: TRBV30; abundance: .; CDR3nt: TGTGCCGCCAAGGGGGCAGATCGGGAAAACATTCAGTACTTC; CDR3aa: CAAKGADRENIQYF
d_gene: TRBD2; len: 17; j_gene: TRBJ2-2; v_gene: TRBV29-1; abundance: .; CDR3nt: TGCAGCGTTGAAGGCCCAGGACTAGCGCCGAACACCGGGGAGCTGTTTTTT; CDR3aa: CSVEGPGLAPNTGELFF
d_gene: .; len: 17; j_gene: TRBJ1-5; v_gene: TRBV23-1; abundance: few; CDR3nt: TGCGCCCTTACCCGGGGGACATTCTGGGTGGACAATCAGCCCCAGCATTTT; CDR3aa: CALTRGTFWVDNQPQHF
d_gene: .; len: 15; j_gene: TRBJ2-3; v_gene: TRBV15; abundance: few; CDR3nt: TGTGCCACCAGCAGAGCTCAGGAGGACACAGATACGCAGTATTTT; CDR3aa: CATSRAQEDTDTQYF
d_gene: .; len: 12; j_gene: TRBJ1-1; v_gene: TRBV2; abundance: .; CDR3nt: TGTGCCACCGGGCGGGGGGATACTGAAGCTTTCTTT; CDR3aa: CATGRGDTEAFF
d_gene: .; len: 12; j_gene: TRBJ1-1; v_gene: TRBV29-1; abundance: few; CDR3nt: TGCAGCGCGGGACGGCAGAACACTGAAGCTTTCTTT; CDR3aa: CSAGRQNTEAFF
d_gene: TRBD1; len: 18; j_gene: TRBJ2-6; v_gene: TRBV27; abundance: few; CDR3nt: TGTGCCAGCAGTGCCCTCAGGACAGGGTGGTCTGGGGCCAACGTCCTGACTTTC; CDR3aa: CASSALRTGWSGANVLTF
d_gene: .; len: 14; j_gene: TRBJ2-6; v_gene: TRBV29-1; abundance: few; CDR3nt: TGCAGCGTCCCCTCTGAATCTGGGGCCAACGTCCTGACTTTC; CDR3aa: CSVPSESGANVLTF
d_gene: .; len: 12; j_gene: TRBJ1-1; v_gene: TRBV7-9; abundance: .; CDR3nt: TGTGCCAGCAGCTTCATAGCCCCTGAAGCTTTCTTT; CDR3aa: CASSFIAPEAFF
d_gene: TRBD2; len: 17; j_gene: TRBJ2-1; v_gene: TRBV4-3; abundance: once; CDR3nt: TGCGCCAGCAGCCAAGAATCCTTCGGGACTAGCGCTAATGAGCAGTTCTTC; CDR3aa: CASSQESFGTSANEQFF
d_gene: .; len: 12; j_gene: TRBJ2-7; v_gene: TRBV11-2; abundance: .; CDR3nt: TGTGCCAGCAGCCCAGGGGCCAACGAGCAGTACTTC; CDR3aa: CASSPGANEQYF